These 29 T cell receptor beta chains originate from one sample sequenced in a study of blood T cell repertoires in COVID-19. This table comes from immunoSEQ multiplex PCR, and its TCRdb copy is limited to in-frame clones, with some not included. The data contain some 76,000 clones, about 81% of them singletons. Sequenced material: peripheral blood. Source of these receptors: a human donor in a cohort sampled during active COVID-19.

About this clone: Other nucleotide sequences from this sample produce the same CDR3. J is TRBJ1-6 and V is TRBV5-1; D not resolved. The germline V gene has CDR1 SGHRS and CDR2 YFSETQ. The CDR3 consists of 17 residues. V lost 4 bases, J lost 6 bases, and 20 bases lay in between. CDR3 coding DNA: TGCGCCAGCAGCCTGTTGGCTTCGACAATGGCTAATTCACCCCTCCACTTT. Amino acid sequence: CASSLLASTMANSPLHF.

The gene calls are TRBV6-5 and TRBJ1-6, with 7 bases matching TRBD1. Germline loops: CDR1 MNHEY, CDR2 SVGAGI. The V segment lost 8 bases and the J segment 3 bases; nucleotides outside the gene matches: 4. The CDR3 is 14 residues long. The CDR3 loop is CASGRQGYNSPLHF. In nucleotides, the CDR3 is TGTGCCAGCGGTAGACAGGGCTATAATTCACCCCTCCACTTT.

J is TRBJ2-5 and V is TRBV5-1; D might be TRBD1 (6 bases). CDR3 length: 14 residues. Germline loops: CDR1 SGHRS, CDR2 YFSETQ. V lost 3 bases to trimming and J lost 2 bases, with 11 bases between them. The CDR3 region is CASSYTGQQETQYF. CDR3 bases: TGCGCCAGCAGCTATACGGGACAACAAGAGACCCAGTACTTC.

The CDR3: CASSATSTQYF. The CDR3 DNA reads as TGTGCCAGCAGCGCTACTTCCACGCAGTATTTT. This chain uses TRBV3-1 (or the pseudogene TRBV3-2) with TRBJ2-3; D is undetermined. The CDR3 runs to 11 residues. V was trimmed by 5 bases and J by 9 bases, leaving 9 bases between them. The germline V gene encodes CDR1 LGHDT and CDR2 YNNKEL (reference sequence).

V and J are TRBV27 and TRBJ1-5; 7 positions match TRBD1. CDR1 MNHEY and CDR2 SMNVEV come from the germline V gene (reference sequence). The CDR3 has 15 residues. Losses at the gene ends were 4 bases for V and 4 bases for J; bases not matched to a gene: 7. CDR3 nucleotides: TGTGCCAGCAGTTCACGACAGGGAGTAAATCAGCCCCAGCATTTT. As protein: CASSSRQGVNQPQHF.

This chain uses TRBV10-3 with TRBJ1-5; a weak D match, TRBD1 (5 bases). This CDR3 spans 14 amino acids. Trimming pared 4 bases from V and 7 bases from J, leaving 14 bases between. Germline CDR1 reads ENHRY; CDR2 reads SYGVKD. This CDR3 reads CAISGSPTGQPQHF. In DNA form, the CDR3 reads TGTGCCATCAGTGGTTCGCCCACAGGCCAGCCCCAGCATTTT.

V and J are TRBV9 and TRBJ2-3; the D gene is possibly TRBD2 (6 bases). V lost 4 bases and J 4 bases, leaving 22 bases between the germline ends. Germline CDR1 SGDLS, CDR2 YYNGEE. The CDR3 contains 17 residues. CDR3 sequence reads: CASSPRNSGLRADTQYF. The CDR3 DNA reads TGTGCCAGCAGCCCCCGGAATAGCGGACTAAGGGCAGATACGCAGTATTTT.

This rearrangement joins TRBV25-1 to TRBJ2-5; a possible D gene is TRBD2 (5 bases). Trimming left V 3 bases short and J 5 bases short, with 10 bases between. The length of the CDR3 is 13 residues. Per germline, CDR1 MGHDK and CDR2 SYGVNS. CDR3 sequence: CASSEVGGETQYF. CDR3 DNA: TGTGCCAGCAGTGAGGTGGGCGGGGAGACCCAGTACTTC.

The V gene is TRBV19, the J gene TRBJ2-1, with a weak D call TRBD2 (5 bases). Trimming removed 3 bases from V and 8 bases from J, with 14 bases in between. This CDR3 is 14 amino acids long. From germline, CDR1 is LNHDA and CDR2 SQIVND (reference sequence). DNA of the CDR3: TGTGCCAGTAGTATGATGACGGGAAGGGATGAGCAGTTCTTC. Encoded protein: CASSMMTGRDEQFF.

The J gene is TRBJ1-3, the V gene TRBV5-1, with TRBD1 as a possible D gene (6 bases). Trimming took 2 bases from V and 7 from J, leaving 16 bases between them. The CDR3 has 15 residues. Germline values: CDR1 SGHRS, CDR2 YFSETQ. CDR3 coding DNA: TGCGCCAGCAGCTTTGGGGCAGGGGAGGGGAACACCATATATTTT. This sequence encodes CASSFGAGEGNTIYF.

J is TRBJ2-4 and V is TRBV19; D is perhaps TRBD1 (6 bases). Germline values: CDR1 LNHDA, CDR2 SQIVND (reference sequence). The V end was cut by 4 bases, the J end by 4 bases, with 11 bases between. The CDR3 is 14 amino acids. The chain's CDR3 is CASSNPGEKNIQYF. The CDR3 region has the DNA TGTGCCAGTAGTAATCCAGGGGAGAAAAACATTCAGTACTTC.

This clone appeared once. The J gene is TRBJ1-3, the V gene TRBV29-1; no clear D. The CDR3 contains 13 residues. Germline assignment: CDR1 SQVTM and CDR2 ANQGSEA. This CDR3 reads CTALLGSGNTIYF. The CDR3 coding sequence is TGCACAGCGTTGTTGGGCTCTGGAAACACCATATATTTT.

The V call is TRBV2, the J call TRBJ2-5, with 9 nucleotides matching TRBD2. Germline V gene lookup returns CDR1 SNHLY and CDR2 FYNNEI. There are 14 residues in the CDR3. The V segment lost 7 bases and the J segment 5 bases; nucleotides outside the gene matches: 8. In DNA, the CDR3 is TGTGCCAGCAAGTTAACTAGCGGGTGGGAGACCCAGTACTTC. As protein: CASKLTSGWETQYF.

The chain uses TRBV28 and TRBJ1-3; maybe TRBD1 (6 bases). CDR3 length: 14 residues. Germline CDR1 and CDR2: MDHEN and SYDVKM. Trimming removed 10 bases at V and 0 bases at J, with 13 bases between. The CDR3 coding sequence is TGTGCCACCTATGGACAGAGCTCTGGAAACACCATATATTTT. This gives the protein CATYGQSSGNTIYF. Complete variable domain (other parts from reference TRBV28 and TRBJ1-3): DVKVTQSSRYLVKRTGEKVFLECVQDMDHENMFWYRQDPGLGLRLIYFSYDVKMKEKGDIPEGYSVSREKKERFSLILESASTNQTSMYLCATYGQSSGNTIYFGEGSWLTVV.

The chain is built from TRBV3-1 (or the pseudogene TRBV3-2) and TRBJ1-4; D remains unclear. Germline V gene sequence: CDR1 LGHDT, CDR2 YNNKEL (reference sequence). The CDR3 contains 14 residues. The V end was cut by 3 bases, the J end by 4 bases, with 9 bases between. CDR3 sequence (DNA): TGTGCCAGCAGCCAGAAGGGAGTTAATGAAAAACTGTTTTTT. Its translation: CASSQKGVNEKLFF.

This clone appeared a few times. The CDR3: CASSLERTSGTQYF. The CDR3 DNA follows: TGTGCCAGCAGCTTAGAAAGGACTAGCGGGACCCAGTACTTC. V and J are TRBV7-2 and TRBJ2-5; 10 bases match TRBD2. The CDR3 is 14 amino acids. J gave up 7 bases and V 1 base, and 3 bases lay outside the gene matches. CDR1 is SGHTA, CDR2 FQGNSA, per germline.

V is TRBV7-2 and J is TRBJ2-1; 7 bases match TRBD2. The CDR3 covers 14 residues. Losses at the gene ends were 8 bases for V and 4 bases for J; bases not matched to a gene: 8. The germline gives CDR1 SGHTA, CDR2 FQGNSA. CDR3 DNA sequence: TGTGCCAGCGGCGGGGGAAAAAGATACAATGAGCAGTTCTTC. This gives the protein CASGGGKRYNEQFF.

V and J are TRBV7-3 and TRBJ2-2; D not resolved. Germline V lookup: CDR1 SGHTA, CDR2 FQGTGA. V dropped 1 base and J dropped 5 bases, with 5 bases sitting between them. The CDR3 totals 13 residues. The CDR3 bases are TGTGCCAGCAGCTTAATAGAGACCGGGGAGCTGTTTTTT. Translating gives CASSLIETGELFF.

The chain has TRBV2 and TRBJ1-1; TRBD1 agrees at 10 bases. This CDR3 contains 16 residues. Germline CDR1 is SNHLY and CDR2 is FYNNEI. Trimming took 7 bases from V and 4 from J; bases not matched to a gene: 12. CDR3 nucleotide sequence: TGTGCCAGCACTATACCGGGGACAGGGGCGTTCACTGAAGCTTTCTTT. This translates into CASTIPGTGAFTEAFF.

V is TRBV5-4 and J is TRBJ2-1; 7 bases map to TRBD1. V shed 1 base and J 8 bases; nucleotides not matched to a gene: 15. The germline gives CDR1 SGHNT, CDR2 YYREEE (reference sequence). The CDR3 length is 17 residues. The CDR3 spells CASSLIVGQVWGDEQFF. Written as DNA, the CDR3 is TGTGCCAGCAGCTTGATAGTCGGACAGGTATGGGGCGATGAGCAGTTCTTC.

This clone showed up just once. The CDR3 DNA is TGTGCCAGCAGCAATAATCCGGTATGGGAGACCCAGTACTTC. Protein product: CASSNNPVWETQYF. The chain uses TRBV7-9 and TRBJ2-5; D is uncertain. Germline values: CDR1 SEHNR, CDR2 FQNEAQ (reference sequence). V lost 5 bases and J 5 bases, leaving 15 bases between the germline ends. The CDR3 is 14 residues long.

The chain couples TRBV5-1 to TRBJ1-4; a possible D gene is TRBD1 (6 bases). The CDR3 totals 15 residues. Trimming removed 0 bases from V and 8 bases from J, with 14 bases in between. Germline V lookup: CDR1 SGHRS, CDR2 YFSETQ. The CDR3 here is CASSLDVSGGEKLFF. As DNA, the CDR3 is TGCGCCAGCAGCTTGGATGTCAGCGGGGGCGAAAAACTGTTTTTT.

This clone occurred once. V is TRBV5-1 and J is TRBJ1-2; TRBD1 is a possible D gene (5 bases). Trimming removed 4 bases from V and 6 bases from J, with 10 bases in between. From germline, CDR1 is SGHRS and CDR2 YFSETQ. This CDR3 has 12 residues. The chain's CDR3 is CASSGSRDGYTF. The CDR3 DNA is TGCGCCAGCAGCGGAAGCAGGGATGGCTACACCTTC.

This chain joins TRBV7-9 and TRBJ1-6; D may be TRBD1 (5 bases). The CDR3 has 13 amino acids. CDR1 and CDR2 from the germline V gene are SEHNR and FQNEAQ (reference sequence). Trimming left V 5 bases short and J 6 bases short, with 8 bases between. CDR3 in amino acids: CASSLQVNSPLHF. Here the CDR3 DNA reads TGTGCCAGCAGCCTACAGGTTAATTCACCCCTCCACTTT.

The CDR3 reads CASSYRERDIQYF. CDR3 sequence (DNA): TGTGCCAGCTCATACAGGGAGCGAGACATTCAGTACTTC. The V gene is TRBV18, the J gene TRBJ2-4; possibly TRBD1 for D (6 bases). V was clipped by 5 bases and J by 8 bases, with 13 bases between them. In germline, CDR1 is KGHSH, CDR2 LQKENI. This CDR3 comprises 13 residues.

The gene calls are TRBV5-1 and TRBJ1-1, with D hard to call. CDR3 length: 15 amino acids. Per the germline V gene, CDR1 is SGHRS and CDR2 is YFSETQ. The V gene lost 0 bases and the J gene lost 0 bases, with 9 bases spanning the gap. CDR3 nucleotides: TGCGCCAGCAGCTTGGGCGGGCTCATGAACACTGAAGCTTTCTTT. This codes for CASSLGGLMNTEAFF.

DNA for the CDR3: TGTGCCAGCAGCTCCCCAGGTGTGGGGCTTGTGACCCAGTACTTC. Encoded protein: CASSSPGVGLVTQYF. This chain links TRBV7-6 with TRBJ2-5; possible D gene TRBD1, 5 bases. The CDR3 totals 15 residues. Germline CDR1 and CDR2: SGHVS and FNYEAQ. Trimming stripped 4 bases from V and 7 bases from J, with 19 bases between.

The gene calls are TRBV18 and TRBJ1-5, with D maybe TRBD1 (5 bases). V lost 3 bases, J lost 7 bases, and 22 bases lay in between. CDR3 length equals 17 residues. Per the germline V gene, CDR1 is KGHSH and CDR2 is LQKENI. Here the CDR3 DNA reads TGTGCCAGCTCACCGCCCCCAGGACACAATAATGGGCAGCCCCAGCATTTT. This gives the protein CASSPPPGHNNGQPQHF.

CDR3 DNA: TGTGCCATCCCAGTTCGTGACAGGGGGAACACTGAAGCTTTCTTT. Its translation is CAIPVRDRGNTEAFF. This chain joins TRBV18 and TRBJ1-1, with 8 bases matching TRBD1. Germline V lookup: CDR1 KGHSH, CDR2 LQKENI. J gave up 1 base and V 10 bases, and 11 bases lay outside the gene matches. The CDR3 extends over 15 amino acids.